A single sample is the source of the 25 T cell receptor beta chains below, sequenced in a study of technical replicates of blood from several donors. Profiled with immunoSEQ multiplex PCR; TCRdb holds only in-frame clones, not every one. The sample includes approximately 75,000 clones, approximately 96% of them seen just once. The sequencing input was T cells isolated from PBMCs. The receptor set was obtained from a human donor in good health.

The chain couples TRBV10-3 to TRBJ2-2, with D perhaps matching TRBD2 (5 bases). CDR3 length: 14 amino acids. CDR1 is ENHRY and CDR2 is SYGVKD in the germline V gene. Trimming left V 6 bases short and J 4 bases short, with 12 bases between. Written as DNA, the CDR3 is TGTGCCATCAGCACACCCGAGGGCACCGGGGAGCTGTTTTTT. Its translation: CAISTPEGTGELFF.

The chain has TRBV4-3 and TRBJ1-4; D remains unclear. Trimming pared 1 base from V and 0 bases from J, leaving 27 bases between. CDR3 length: 22 amino acids. Germline V gene sequence: CDR1 LGHNA, CDR2 YSLEER. For the CDR3, the DNA is TGCGCCAGCAGCCAAGTTTATTTAGGCGATGACAATCTTCTGACAACTAATGAAAAACTGTTTTTT. It is translated as CASSQVYLGDDNLLTTNEKLFF.

The chain combines TRBV29-1 with TRBJ2-2; 11 bases agree with TRBD2. V trimming: 2 bases; J trimming: 7 bases; junction bases outside the gene matches: 6. This CDR3 is 15 amino acids long. Per germline, CDR1 SQVTM and CDR2 ANQGSEA. The CDR3 loop is CSVERGLAGGGELFF. DNA for the CDR3: TGCAGCGTTGAACGAGGGCTAGCGGGGGGCGGGGAGCTGTTTTTT.

The gene calls are TRBV28 and TRBJ2-7, with 8 bases that match TRBD1. The length of the CDR3 is 13 residues. V lost 2 bases and J lost 3; bases outside the gene matches: 0. Germline assignment: CDR1 MDHEN and CDR2 SYDVKM. CDR3 sequence (DNA): TGTGCCAGCAGTTTAGACAGGGGCTACGAGCAGTACTTC. Its protein is CASSLDRGYEQYF.

The chain carries TRBV25-1 and TRBJ2-5; 7 bases match TRBD1. There are 15 residues in the CDR3. Trimming took 1 base from V and 5 from J; bases not matched to a gene: 7. Germline V CDR1 and CDR2: MGHDK, SYGVNS. The CDR3 DNA reads TGTGCCAGCAGTGAATCAGGGGGAGAGTGGGAGACCCAGTACTTC. This translates into CASSESGGEWETQYF.

This clone is a singleton in its sample. The genes are TRBV5-6 and TRBJ2-4, with 7 bases matching TRBD1. Germline CDR1 SGHDT, CDR2 YYEEEE. V dropped 4 bases and J dropped 7; count of bases not matched to a gene: 8. The CDR3 has 14 amino acids. CDR3 in amino acids: CASSGTVLRNIQYF. The CDR3 DNA reads TGTGCCAGCAGCGGGACAGTGCTCCGGAACATTCAGTACTTC.

The chain is built from TRBV19 and TRBJ2-3; 7 nucleotides line up with TRBD2. J gave up 2 bases and V 8 bases, and 4 bases lay outside the gene matches. The CDR3 sequence is 13 residues long. Germline CDR1 is LNHDA and CDR2 is SQIVND (reference sequence). The CDR3 here is CASGSGNTDTQYF. CDR3 bases: TGTGCCAGTGGGAGCGGGAACACAGATACGCAGTATTTT.

The chain has TRBV11-3 and TRBJ2-7, with TRBD1 identical over 8 bases. Germline V CDR1 and CDR2: SGHNT, YENEEA. The V gene end was trimmed by 0 bases and the J gene end by 1 base; junction bases not matched to a gene: 11. The CDR3 has 18 amino acids. The CDR3 DNA reads TGTGCCAGCAGCTTAGAACAGGGGGGCGGATTAAATTCCTACGAGCAGTACTTC. As protein: CASSLEQGGGLNSYEQYF.

The chain employs TRBV7-2 and TRBJ1-2; a weak D match, TRBD1 (5 bases). The CDR3 has 16 amino acids. Between the trimmed V and J ends, which lost 5 bases and 0 bases, there was a span of 16 bases. Germline V gene sequence: CDR1 SGHTA, CDR2 FQGNSA. The CDR3 is CASSPRPGLANYGYTF. The CDR3 DNA reads as TGTGCCAGCAGCCCGCGGCCGGGACTAGCTAACTATGGCTACACCTTC.

This clone occurred once. The gene calls are TRBV28 and TRBJ1-4; tentative D call: TRBD1 (5 bases). CDR3 length equals 14 residues. CDR1 MDHEN and CDR2 SYDVKM come from the germline V gene. V lost 3 bases and J 7 bases, leaving 12 bases between the germline ends. The CDR3, as DNA: TGTGCCAGCAGTTTGGGTGGGGCTAGTGAAAAACTGTTTTTT. Translation gives CASSLGGASEKLFF.

The count of this clone is one. This sequence joins TRBV4-3 and TRBJ1-4, with no clear D. Germline CDR1 reads LGHNA; CDR2 reads YSLEER. The CDR3 spans 13 residues. Trimming removed 1 base at V and 7 bases at J, with 7 bases between. CDR3 DNA: TGCGCCAGCAGCCAAGTCTCAGGTGAAAAACTGTTTTTT. This translates into CASSQVSGEKLFF.

CDR3 coding DNA: TGTGCCAGCAGCTTGCCGGGGGCAGATACGCAGTATTTT. Its protein product is CASSLPGADTQYF. This chain links TRBV5-4 with TRBJ2-3; a weak D match, TRBD2 (6 bases). This CDR3 has 13 amino acids. CDR1 is SGHNT, CDR2 YYREEE, per germline (reference sequence). Trimming shortened V by 1 base and J by 4 bases, and 7 bases separated the two germline ends.

The V call is TRBV18, the J call TRBJ2-5; 9 bases fit TRBD1. This CDR3 has 15 residues. Trimming cost V 2 bases and J 3 bases; bases outside gene matches: 4. CDR1 is KGHSH, CDR2 LQKENI, per germline. The CDR3 DNA sequence: TGTGCCAGCTCACCATTCCGGGACAGGGAAGAGACCCAGTACTTC. As protein: CASSPFRDREETQYF.

V gene TRBV19 combines with J gene TRBJ2-7, with a tentative D call TRBD2 (6 bases). This CDR3 comprises 11 residues. Germline V CDR1 and CDR2: LNHDA, SQIVND (reference sequence). Trimming removed 8 bases at V and 5 bases at J, with 10 bases between. The DNA for the CDR3 is TGTGCCAGTGCCTGGGGGGACGAGCAGTACTTC. Translated, it gives CASAWGDEQYF.

The chain carries TRBV5-6 and TRBJ2-7; D call uncertain. Trimming cost V 1 base and J 2 bases, with 13 bases left between them. Germline CDR1 and CDR2: SGHDT and YYEEEE. The CDR3 is made up of 15 amino acids. CDR3 amino acids: CASSLQVRWTYEQYF. In DNA form, the CDR3 reads TGTGCCAGCAGCTTGCAGGTTCGGTGGACCTACGAGCAGTACTTC.

The chain links TRBV7-8 to TRBJ2-7, with D uncertain. This CDR3 region has 12 residues. The V end was cut by 5 bases, the J end by 2 bases, with 7 bases between. Germline V gene lookup returns CDR1 SGHVS and CDR2 FQNEAQ. CDR3 protein: CASSQVPYEQYF. DNA of the CDR3: TGTGCCAGCAGCCAGGTACCCTACGAGCAGTACTTC.

The rearrangement links TRBV11-2 to TRBJ1-2; D uncertain. The CDR3 length is 13 residues. Germline-derived CDR1 and CDR2 are SGHAT and FQNNGV. The V gene lost 5 bases and the J gene lost 3 bases, with 10 bases spanning the gap. The CDR3 is CASSPAGDYGYTF. DNA for the CDR3: TGTGCCAGCAGCCCTGCCGGGGACTATGGCTACACCTTC.

V gene TRBV27 combines with J gene TRBJ1-4, with D possibly matching TRBD1 (6 bases). The CDR3 runs to 14 residues. The germline V and J ends were trimmed by 5 bases and 8 bases, with 15 bases remaining between them. CDR1 and CDR2 (germline): MNHEY, SMNVEV (reference sequence). The CDR3, as DNA: TGTGCCAGCAGTCAGGGGTTCCATTTAGAAAAACTGTTTTTT. Amino acid sequence: CASSQGFHLEKLFF.

The chain joins TRBV15 to TRBJ2-2; 9 positions agree with TRBD1. This CDR3 spans 16 amino acids. The germline CDR1 and CDR2 sequences are LNHNV and YYDKDF (reference sequence). V shed 1 base, J shed 6 bases, and the junction held 6 bases outside the gene matches. In DNA, the CDR3 is TGTGCCACCAGCAGAGGTCCGGGACAGGGAGCCGGGGAGCTGTTTTTT. This encodes CATSRGPGQGAGELFF.

J is TRBJ1-2 and V is TRBV10-3; D remains ambiguous. Germline CDR1 reads ENHRY; CDR2 reads SYGVKD. V shed 2 bases and J shed 3 bases, with 7 bases lying between them. The CDR3 is made up of 13 amino acids. DNA of the CDR3: TGTGCCATCAGTGAGCCTACTTACTATGGCTACACCTTC. Its protein product is CAISEPTYYGYTF.

The chain recombines TRBV28 with TRBJ1-1; TRBD1 might be the D (5 bases). The germline V and J ends were trimmed by 10 bases and 3 bases, with 12 bases remaining between them. The CDR3 contains 12 residues. Germline assignment: CDR1 MDHEN and CDR2 SYDVKM. DNA of the CDR3: TGTGCCATCCTAGGGGCCGACACTGAAGCTTTCTTT. It codes for CAILGADTEAFF. Supplemented by reference TRBV28 and TRBJ1-1, the full variable domain reads DVKVTQSSRYLVKRTGEKVFLECVQDMDHENMFWYRQDPGLGLRLIYFSYDVKMKEKGDIPEGYSVSREKKERFSLILESASTNQTSMYLCAILGADTEAFFGQGTRLTVV.

The CDR3 region has the DNA TGCGCCAGCAGCCAAGGGACTAGCGAGCCGAATGAGCAGTTCTTC. It encodes CASSQGTSEPNEQFF. This chain joins TRBV4-1 and TRBJ2-1, with 9 positions matching TRBD2. The CDR3 totals 15 residues. The germline CDR1 and CDR2 sequences are MGHRA and YSYEKL. V gave up 1 base and J gave up 7 bases; unmatched junction bases: 5.

The chain is built from TRBV29-1 and TRBJ1-1; perhaps TRBD1 as D (6 bases). Per the germline V gene, CDR1 is SQVTM and CDR2 is ANQGSEA. The V gene lost 6 bases and the J gene lost 1 base, with 12 bases spanning the gap. The CDR3 spans 13 residues. CDR3 coding DNA: TGCAGCGTCTGGACAGCCAGGAACACTGAAGCTTTCTTT. This translates into CSVWTARNTEAFF.

The rearrangement uses TRBV11-3 and TRBJ2-1; a weak D match, TRBD1 (6 bases). The CDR3 is 13 amino acids. Trimming pared 4 bases from V and 2 bases from J, leaving 6 bases between. The germline CDR1 and CDR2 sequences are SGHNT and YENEEA. CDR3 sequence reads: CASSWDTYNEQFF. In nucleotides, the CDR3 is TGTGCCAGCAGCTGGGACACCTACAATGAGCAGTTCTTC.

This chain uses TRBV7-9 with TRBJ1-1; D not resolved. Germline V CDR1 and CDR2: SEHNR, FQNEAQ (reference sequence). The CDR3 runs 15 residues. Deletions cut 7 bases from V and 0 bases from J, with 15 bases between. DNA of the CDR3: TGTGCCAGCAACTTCCAGGATTACATGAACACTGAAGCTTTCTTT. Encoded protein: CASNFQDYMNTEAFF.